This TCR beta chain appears in the sequencing data of a study of human T cells and chemical hapten exposure. This clonotype was observed many times. TCRdb re-called the RACE reads through MiXCR, storing one row per CDR3 protein. The profile shows 350,000 to 400,000 distinct CDR3 sequences, roughly 6% of them singletons. The time point was: patch test 2, 6 weeks after DPC sensitization. Treatment indicated: therapeutic diphenylcyclopropenone sensitization with weekly scalp DPC. The input for sequencing was whole blood, taken in connection with sensitization to the hapten diphenylcyclopropenone (DPC). This clonotype originated in a woman younger than 30 with alopecia areata. Some clones in this sample may be carry-over from other donors' samples.

CDR3 DNA sequence: TGCAGCGGTGGACCAATGAACACTGAAGCTTTCTTT. Translation gives CSGGPMNTEAFF. V gene TRBV29-1 combines with J gene TRBJ1-1; D gene uncertain. This CDR3 region has 12 residues. Germline values: CDR1 SQVTM, CDR2 ANQGSEA. Trimming stripped 7 bases from V and 0 bases from J, with 9 bases between.